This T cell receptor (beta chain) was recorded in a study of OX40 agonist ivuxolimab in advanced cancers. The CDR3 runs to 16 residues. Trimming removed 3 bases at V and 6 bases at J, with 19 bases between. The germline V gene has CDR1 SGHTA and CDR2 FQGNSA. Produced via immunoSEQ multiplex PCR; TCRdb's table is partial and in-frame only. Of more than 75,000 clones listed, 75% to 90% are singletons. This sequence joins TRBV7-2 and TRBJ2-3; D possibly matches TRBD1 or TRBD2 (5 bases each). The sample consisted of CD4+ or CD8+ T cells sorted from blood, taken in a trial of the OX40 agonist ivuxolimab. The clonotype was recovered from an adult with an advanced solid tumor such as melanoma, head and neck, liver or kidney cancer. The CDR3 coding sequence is TGTGCCAGCAGCTTCCGGGACGCGAGGTACGGGGATACGCAGTATTTT. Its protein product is CASSFRDARYGDTQYF.